This T cell receptor beta chain was sequenced in a study of T cell changes during pregnancy in multiple sclerosis. Here immunoSEQ multiplex PCR was the method, and the copy in TCRdb shows in-frame clones only, minus some. The sample carries around 86,000 clones, approximately 92% recorded once. The V end lost 1 base, the J end lost 3 bases, and 9 bases lay between the germline ends. The germline V gene has CDR1 LNHDA and CDR2 SQIVND (reference sequence). The CDR3 sequence is 14 residues long. This material consisted of peripheral blood, taken in the first trimester of pregnancy. The chain joins TRBV19 to TRBJ1-1, with TRBD1 as a possible D gene (5 bases). This receptor was obtained from a female donor with multiple sclerosis, enrolled in a pregnancy study. The CDR3, as DNA: TGTGCCAGTAGTATAGGGGGGGTTCACACTGAAGCTTTCTTT. Its protein is CASSIGGVHTEAFF.